This record looks at one TCR beta chain sequence and its context. These data are taken from a study of blood T cell repertoires in COVID-19. Whole-study context: Sources were T cells, B-cell-depleted T cells, or PBMCs; the material itself was cDNA or gDNA.

This table comes from immunoSEQ multiplex PCR, and its TCRdb copy is limited to in-frame clones, with some not included. The sample has about 210,000 clones; around 85% are singletons. The trim removed 4 bases at V and 8 bases at J, leaving 6 bases unmatched. The CDR3 is made up of 13 amino acids. CDR1 is SGHDN and CDR2 is FVKESK in the germline V gene. Material for sequencing was peripheral blood. The clonotype originates from a man aged 35 to 55 with acute or convalescent COVID-19. The V and J genes are TRBV14 and TRBJ1-2; 8 nucleotides line up with TRBD1. DNA for the CDR3: TGTGCCAGCAGCCCGGGACAGGTTGACGGCTACACCTTC. Encoded protein: CASSPGQVDGYTF.